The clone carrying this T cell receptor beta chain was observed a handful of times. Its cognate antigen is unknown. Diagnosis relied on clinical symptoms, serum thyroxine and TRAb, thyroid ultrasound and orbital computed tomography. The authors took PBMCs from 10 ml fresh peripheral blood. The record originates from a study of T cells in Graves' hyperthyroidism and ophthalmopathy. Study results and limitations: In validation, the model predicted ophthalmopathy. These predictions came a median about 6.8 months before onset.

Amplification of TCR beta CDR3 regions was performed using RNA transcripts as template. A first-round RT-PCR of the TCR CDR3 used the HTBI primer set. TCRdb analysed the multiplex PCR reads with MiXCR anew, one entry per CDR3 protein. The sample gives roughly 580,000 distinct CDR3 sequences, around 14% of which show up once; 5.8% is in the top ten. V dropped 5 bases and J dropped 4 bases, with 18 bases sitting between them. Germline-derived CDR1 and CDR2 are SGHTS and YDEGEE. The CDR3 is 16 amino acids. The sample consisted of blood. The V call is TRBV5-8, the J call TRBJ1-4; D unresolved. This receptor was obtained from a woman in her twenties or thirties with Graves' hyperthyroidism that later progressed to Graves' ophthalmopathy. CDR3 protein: CASRPGIGAGNEKLFF. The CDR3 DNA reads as TGTGCCAGCAGACCGGGAATAGGTGCGGGTAATGAAAAACTGTTTTTT.